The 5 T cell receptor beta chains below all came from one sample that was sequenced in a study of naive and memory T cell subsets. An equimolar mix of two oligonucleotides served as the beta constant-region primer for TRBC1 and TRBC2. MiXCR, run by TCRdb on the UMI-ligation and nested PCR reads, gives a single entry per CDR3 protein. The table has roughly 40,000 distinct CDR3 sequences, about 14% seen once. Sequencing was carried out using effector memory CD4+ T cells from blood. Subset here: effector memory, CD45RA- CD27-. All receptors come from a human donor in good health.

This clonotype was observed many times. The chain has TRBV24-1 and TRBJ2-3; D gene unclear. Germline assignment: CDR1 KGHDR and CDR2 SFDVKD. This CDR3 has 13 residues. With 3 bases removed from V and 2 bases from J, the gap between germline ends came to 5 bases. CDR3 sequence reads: CATSDTNTDTQYF. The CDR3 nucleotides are TGTGCCACCAGTGATACCAACACAGATACGCAGTATTTT.

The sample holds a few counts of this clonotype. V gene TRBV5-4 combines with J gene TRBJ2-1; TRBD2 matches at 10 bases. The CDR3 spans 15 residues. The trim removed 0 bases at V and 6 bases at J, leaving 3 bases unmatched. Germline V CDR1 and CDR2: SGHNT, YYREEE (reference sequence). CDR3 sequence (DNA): TGTGCCAGCAGCTTGGTGGCTAGCGGGAGCAATGAGCAGTTCTTC. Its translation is CASSLVASGSNEQFF.

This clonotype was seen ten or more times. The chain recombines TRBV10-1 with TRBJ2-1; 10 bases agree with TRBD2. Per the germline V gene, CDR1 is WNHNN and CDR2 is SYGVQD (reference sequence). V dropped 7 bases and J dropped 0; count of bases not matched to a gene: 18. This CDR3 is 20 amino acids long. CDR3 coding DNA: TGCGCCAGCAAAGAGCGGTCGCGGGGACTAGCGTTCAGCTCCTACAATGAGCAGTTCTTC. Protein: CASKERSRGLAFSSYNEQFF.

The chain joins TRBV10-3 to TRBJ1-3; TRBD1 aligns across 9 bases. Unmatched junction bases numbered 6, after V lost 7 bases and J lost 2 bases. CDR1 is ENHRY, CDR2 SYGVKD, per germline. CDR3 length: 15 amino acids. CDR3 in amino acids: CAITGTGRAGNTIYF. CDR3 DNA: TGTGCCATCACCGGGACAGGGAGGGCTGGAAACACCATATATTTT.

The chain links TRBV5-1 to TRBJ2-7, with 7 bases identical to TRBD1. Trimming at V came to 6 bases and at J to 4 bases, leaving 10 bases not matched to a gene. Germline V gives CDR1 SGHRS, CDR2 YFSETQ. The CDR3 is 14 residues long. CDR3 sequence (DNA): TGCGCCAGCATGCTCGGGACAGACACATACGAGCAGTACTTC. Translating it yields CASMLGTDTYEQYF. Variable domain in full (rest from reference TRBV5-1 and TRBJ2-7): KAGVTQTPRYLIKTRGQQVTLSCSPISGHRSVSWYQQTPGQGLQFLFEYFSETQRNKGNFPGRFSGRQFSNSRSEMNVSTLELGDSALYLCASMLGTDTYEQYFGPGTRLTVT.